This T cell receptor beta chain derives from a study of response to subunit inactivated influenza vaccine. With 2 bases removed from V and 0 bases from J, the gap between germline ends came to 7 bases. This CDR3 has 14 amino acids. Germline CDR1 reads MNHEY; CDR2 reads SVGAGI. This clonotype was seen a few times. TCRdb reprocessed the RT-PCR reads with MiXCR, giving one entry per CDR3 protein. Here the sample spans about 540,000 distinct CDR3 sequences, 20% to 25% being singletons. The sample also formed part of further work on T cells expressing NK-cell markers. That source adds: For TCR beta, cDNA was produced by 5'RACE template switching with UMIs. In the group of eight sequenced donors, seven were HCMV-seropositive and one was seronegative. Topping the CD3+CD56-NKG2C+ fraction as well were these clonotypes, in a handful of donors. What remained unclear was the HCMV specificity of expanded NKG2C+ T cell clones.

The sequencing here drew on CD4+ T cells sorted from PBMCs, taken 11 to 12 days after vaccination. This sequence joins TRBV6-5 and TRBJ1-2, with a tentative D call TRBD1 (6 bases). The source of this sequence is a man in his fifties or sixties who received an inactivated influenza vaccine. Here the CDR3 DNA reads TGTGCCAGCAGTTACGGGACAACTAACTATGGCTACACCTTC. Translated, it gives CASSYGTTNYGYTF.